Sequencing of this T cell receptor (beta chain) was carried out in a study of human T cells and chemical hapten exposure. Per the germline V gene, CDR1 is MNHEY and CDR2 is SVGEGT. With 7 bases clipped from V and 3 bases from J, the junction kept 8 bases outside the gene matches. This CDR3 contains 15 residues. From the RACE reads, TCRdb called clonotypes with MiXCR, one entry per CDR3 protein. The sample has 75,000 to 95,000 distinct CDR3 sequences, 11% seen once. Time point specified: patch test 2, 6 weeks after DPC sensitization. As to treatment: therapeutic diphenylcyclopropenone sensitization with weekly scalp DPC.

Sequenced material: whole blood, taken in connection with sensitization to the hapten diphenylcyclopropenone (DPC). The chain employs TRBV6-2 or TRBV6-3 and TRBJ2-7; 11 nucleotides agree with TRBD1. The sequence came from a middle-aged man with alopecia areata. Some clones in this sample may be carry-over from other donors' samples. As DNA, the CDR3 is TGTGCCAGCACCCACCGGACAGGGGGCATCTACGAGCAGTACTTC. Translation: CASTHRTGGIYEQYF.